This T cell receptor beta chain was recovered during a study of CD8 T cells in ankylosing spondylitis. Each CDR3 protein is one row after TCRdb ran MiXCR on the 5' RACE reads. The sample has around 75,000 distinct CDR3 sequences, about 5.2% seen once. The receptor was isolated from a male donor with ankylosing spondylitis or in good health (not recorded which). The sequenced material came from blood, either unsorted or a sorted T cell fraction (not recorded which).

The CDR3 DNA reads TGTGCCTTCAGCGACGGCTACACACCAGCTACGAACACCGGGGAGCTGTTTTTT. Its protein is CAFSDGYTPATNTGELFF. V gene TRBV6-4 combines with J gene TRBJ2-2; no definite D call. Deletions cut 11 bases from V and 0 bases from J, with 25 bases between. Germline V gene lookup returns CDR1 MRHNA and CDR2 SNTAGT. The CDR3 contains 18 residues.